The 24 T cell receptor beta chains below all came from one sample that was sequenced in a study of low-dose radiotherapy and immunotherapy resistance in tumors (dated by TCRdb to the early 2020s). This specimen's time point label, interpreted: before trial treatment. The listed sequencing device is Illumina HiSeq 2500. Superscript III and a set of TRAV- and TRBV-specific primers were used to synthesize first-strand cDNA, so that both TCRalpha and TCRbeta chains were covered. TCRs were amplified with Phusion for around 20 PCR cycles, with a constant-region primer paired with the adapter attached to the V primers. The public reads were reanalyzed by TCRdb: fastp trimming at Q25, MiXCR alignment, in-frame beta chains only. Rows are unified per CDR3 protein, each entry keeping the most common DNA and genes. The table for this sample lists under 90,000 distinct CDR3 sequences; 15% to 20% of them were counted only once. The ten largest clones add up to 2.8% of the sample.

Sequencing used PBMCs, obtained before treatment. The receptors were sampled from a male donor with prostate cancer.

This clonotype was picked up many times. The J gene is TRBJ2-1, the V gene TRBV5-1, with 9 bases identical to TRBD2. With 4 bases clipped from V and 3 bases from J, the junction kept 5 bases outside the gene matches. CDR3 length equals 15 residues. Germline V gene lookup returns CDR1 SGHRS and CDR2 YFSETQ. In DNA form, the CDR3 reads TGCGCCAGCAGCAAGGGCGGGGGGGGCTACAATGAGCAGTTCTTC. It encodes CASSKGGGGYNEQFF. The full variable domain, its missing parts supplied by reference TRBV5-1 and TRBJ2-1, is KAGVTQTPRYLIKTRGQQVTLSCSPISGHRSVSWYQQTPGQGLQFLFEYFSETQRNKGNFPGRFSGRQFSNSRSEMNVSTLELGDSALYLCASSKGGGGYNEQFFGPGTRLTVL.

The sample holds many counts of this clonotype. The chain employs TRBV4-1 and TRBJ2-1; the match to TRBD2 covers 7 bases. CDR3 length: 13 amino acids. Germline V gene sequence: CDR1 MGHRA, CDR2 YSYEKL. V lost 3 bases and J lost 7; bases outside the gene matches: 3. The chain's CDR3 is CASSHGAGNEQFF. The CDR3, as DNA: TGCGCCAGCAGCCATGGAGCGGGGAATGAGCAGTTCTTC.

This clonotype is judged medium-sized. The chain couples TRBV7-2 to TRBJ1-6, with TRBD1 as a possible D gene (5 bases). From germline, CDR1 is SGHTA and CDR2 FQGNSA. The length of the CDR3 is 15 residues. V was cut by 5 bases and J by 8 bases, with 16 bases left in between. CDR3 loop: CASSGGTTRYSPLHF. In DNA, the CDR3 is TGTGCCAGCAGCGGCGGGACTACCCGCTATTCACCCCTCCACTTT. The whole variable domain, filled in from reference TRBV7-2 and TRBJ1-6, reads GAGVSQSPSNKVTEKGKDVELRCDPISGHTALYWYRQSLGQGLEFLIYFQGNSAPDKSGLPSDRFSAERTGGSVSTLTIQRTQQEDSAVYLCASSGGTTRYSPLHFGNGTRLTVT.

This clonotype has ten or more counts. The V call is TRBV27, the J call TRBJ1-1; tentative D call: TRBD1 (6 bases). In germline, CDR1 is MNHEY, CDR2 SMNVEV (reference sequence). CDR3 length: 14 residues. V shed 6 bases and J shed 1 base, with 12 bases lying between them. CDR3 protein: CASSRRGQNTEAFF. The DNA of the CDR3 is TGTGCCAGCAGCCGGAGGGGACAGAACACTGAAGCTTTCTTT.

This chain connects TRBV12-3 or TRBV12-4 to TRBJ2-3; D gene uncertain. V dropped 6 bases and J dropped 2 bases, with 18 bases sitting between them. The CDR3 runs 16 residues. The CDR3 coding sequence is TGTGCCAGCAGCCCTCAAGGGCAGGCACCCACAGATACGCAGTATTTT. Amino acids: CASSPQGQAPTDTQYF.

This clonotype was counted at least ten times. V and J are TRBV14 and TRBJ2-3; 8 bases agree with TRBD2. The germline V gene encodes CDR1 SGHDN and CDR2 FVKESK. The CDR3 loop spans 16 amino acids. The trim removed 2 bases at V and 4 bases at J, leaving 8 bases unmatched. For the CDR3, the DNA is TGTGCCAGCAGCCAACGCTCAGCGGGGGACGCAGATACGCAGTATTTT. Amino acids: CASSQRSAGDADTQYF.

In this sample, this clonotype turned up many times. The chain links TRBV2 to TRBJ2-5; a weak D match, TRBD1 (5 bases). V lost 5 bases, J lost 2 bases, and 9 bases lay in between. Per the germline V gene, CDR1 is SNHLY and CDR2 is FYNNEI. The CDR3 consists of 13 residues. CDR3 protein: CASSKGPQETQYF. CDR3 DNA: TGTGCCAGCAGTAAGGGGCCTCAAGAGACCCAGTACTTC. The variable domain in full, with the rest retrieved from reference TRBV2 and TRBJ2-5, is EPEVTQTPSHQVTQMGQEVILRCVPISNHLYFYWYRQILGQKVEFLVSFYNNEISEKSEIFDDQFSVERPDGSNFTLKIRSTKLEDSAMYFCASSKGPQETQYFGPGTRLLVL.

This clonotype was counted many times. The chain links TRBV7-8 to TRBJ1-1; TRBD1 aligns across 8 bases. V shed 5 bases and J 1 base; nucleotides not matched to a gene: 9. The CDR3 loop spans 16 amino acids. The germline V gene encodes CDR1 SGHVS and CDR2 FQNEAQ. CDR3: CASSPRDRGSNTEAFF. The CDR3 nucleotides read TGTGCCAGCAGCCCCCGTGACAGGGGTTCGAACACTGAAGCTTTCTTT.

This clonotype appeared many times. The chain links TRBV27 to TRBJ1-2; D remains ambiguous. CDR1 is MNHEY and CDR2 is SMNVEV in the germline V gene (reference sequence). The V end was cut by 4 bases, the J end by 5 bases, with 8 bases between. The CDR3 length is 12 residues. The CDR3 DNA sequence: TGTGCCAGCAGTTCCCGGGAATATGGCTACACCTTC. The encoded protein is CASSSREYGYTF.

In its sample, this clonotype was seen many times. The junction departs from the called germline gene at one end, perhaps through a read error. The J gene is TRBJ2-3, the V gene TRBV5-1; unclear D gene. The CDR3 extends over 11 amino acids. Germline CDR1 is SGHRS and CDR2 is YFSETQ. The CDR3 spells CASSLSDTQYF. CDR3 nucleotide sequence: TGTGCCAGTAGCTTATCAGATACGCAGTATTTT.

This clonotype has a count of ten or more. The CDR3 protein is CSAPGQFERELFF. Written as DNA, the CDR3 is TGCAGTGCCCCAGGACAGTTTGAGAGGGAACTGTTTTTT. This chain joins TRBV20-1 and TRBJ1-4; D possibly corresponds to TRBD1 (6 bases). CDR3 length: 13 residues. V shed 6 bases and J shed 12 bases, with 20 bases lying between them. CDR1 is DFQATT, CDR2 SNEGSKA, per germline (reference sequence).

Ten or more counts support this clonotype. The chain is built from TRBV20-1 and TRBJ2-7; 7 nucleotides match TRBD2. The CDR3 has 16 residues. The ends lost 1 base at V and 3 bases at J; junction bases unmatched: 12. Germline lookup yields CDR1 DFQATT and CDR2 SNEGSKA (reference sequence). CDR3 sequence reads: CSARASRLAAHYEQYF. DNA for the CDR3: TGCAGTGCTAGAGCCTCCCGGCTAGCGGCCCACTACGAGCAGTACTTC.

There are many counts of this clonotype. The J gene is TRBJ1-1, the V gene TRBV12-3 or TRBV12-4; D call uncertain. The CDR3 has 11 residues. V was cut by 5 bases and J by 10 bases, with 11 bases left in between. The CDR3 region has the DNA TGTGCCAGCAGTCCCCCCCCGGGAGCTTTCTTT. This encodes CASSPPPGAFF.

This clonotype showed up many times. The chain is built from TRBV9 and TRBJ1-2, with D perhaps TRBD1 (6 bases). The V gene lost 4 bases and the J gene lost 7 bases, with 17 bases spanning the gap. The length of the CDR3 is 14 residues. Germline CDR1 is SGDLS and CDR2 is YYNGEE. The CDR3 DNA sequence: TGTGCCAGCAGCTCGCATGGGGGGCAAGGTGGCTACACCTTC. Translation gives CASSSHGGQGGYTF.

The rearrangement joins TRBV19 to TRBJ1-5; D gene uncertain. The CDR3 covers 15 residues. Germline V gives CDR1 LNHDA, CDR2 SQIVND (reference sequence). V lost 6 bases to trimming and J lost 0 bases, with 12 bases between them. CDR3 coding DNA: TGTGCCAGTAGCAGCACAGCCGATAGCAATCAGCCCCAGCATTTT. It is translated as CASSSTADSNQPQHF.

This clonotype has ten or more counts. A junction end diverges from the germline sequence, so it may reflect a read error. The chain couples TRBV6-2 or TRBV6-3 to TRBJ1-2; TRBD1 matches at 7 bases. The germline CDR1 and CDR2 sequences are MNHEY and SVGEGT. This CDR3 spans 12 amino acids. CDR3 in amino acids: CACRQGTYGYTF. CDR3 DNA: TGTGCCTGCAGACAGGGTACCTATGGCTACACCTTC.

This clonotype was counted ten times or more. The V call is TRBV4-1, the J call TRBJ2-5; D is ambiguous. The CDR3 has 13 amino acids. V lost 10 bases to trimming and J lost 2 bases, with 14 bases between them. CDR1 MGHRA and CDR2 YSYEKL come from the germline V gene. The CDR3 region is CATSEVGQETQYF. CDR3 nucleotide sequence: TGCGCCACCTCCGAGGTGGGTCAAGAGACCCAGTACTTC.

Comment on this clonotype: This could be a read error, since a much larger clone is one nucleotide away. V usage is TRBV4-1 and J usage is TRBJ1-1; the match to TRBD1 covers 10 bases. The CDR3 sequence is 15 residues long. The trim removed 4 bases at V and 7 bases at J, leaving 9 bases unmatched. Looked up from germline, CDR1 is MGHRA and CDR2 is YSYEKL. CDR3 sequence reads: CASSPDRGGDIEAFF. The CDR3, as DNA: TGCGCCAGCAGCCCGGACAGGGGGGGGGACATTGAAGCTTTCTTT.

There are many counts of this clonotype. The J gene is TRBJ2-1, the V gene TRBV10-2; possibly TRBD2 for D (7 bases). V lost 6 bases, J lost 9 bases, and 12 bases lay in between. The CDR3 extends over 12 amino acids. Germline V CDR1 and CDR2: WSHSY, SAAADI. The CDR3: CASSWGGFEQFF. DNA for the CDR3: TGCGCCAGCAGCTGGGGGGGCTTTGAGCAGTTCTTC.

This clonotype showed up many times. The V gene is TRBV11-2, the J gene TRBJ2-7; 7 nucleotides agree with TRBD2. The length of the CDR3 is 17 residues. V dropped 3 bases and J dropped 1; count of bases not matched to a gene: 12. Germline V lookup: CDR1 SGHAT, CDR2 FQNNGV. CDR3 bases: TGTGCCAGCAGCTTCCCCCGGGGTTCGCGGGGGTCCTACGAGCAGTACTTC. Translation gives CASSFPRGSRGSYEQYF.

This clonotype was detected ten times or more. This sequence joins TRBV7-3 and TRBJ1-2; no definite D call. Germline V gene lookup returns CDR1 SGHTA and CDR2 FQGTGA. V shed 3 bases and J shed 2 bases, with 7 bases lying between them. This CDR3 comprises 13 residues. The DNA of the CDR3 is TGTGCCAGCAGCTTCACAGCGAACTATGGCTACACCTTC. Translation gives CASSFTANYGYTF.

This clonotype occurred a few times. V and J are TRBV18 and TRBJ2-5; D tentatively reads TRBD1 or TRBD2 (6 bases each). V gave up 3 bases and J gave up 2 bases, with 10 bases separating them. Germline V gene data show CDR1 as KGHSH and CDR2 as LQKENI. The CDR3 loop spans 14 amino acids. Here the CDR3 DNA reads TGTGCCAGCTCACCGAGGGGGGTTCAAGAGACCCAGTACTTC. Its translation: CASSPRGVQETQYF.

This clonotype appeared many times. The J gene is TRBJ2-3, the V gene TRBV20-1; 12 bases are shared with TRBD2. Trimming cost V 5 bases and J 1 base; bases outside gene matches: 7. CDR3 size: 16 residues. Per germline, CDR1 DFQATT and CDR2 SNEGSKA (reference sequence). CDR3 residues: CSARTSGVGGTDTQYF. CDR3 in DNA: TGCAGTGCTCGGACTAGCGGGGTGGGGGGCACAGATACGCAGTATTTT.

J is TRBJ2-7 and V is TRBV5-5; 9 nucleotides match TRBD1. CDR3 size: 13 residues. J lost 7 bases, V lost 3 bases, and 5 bases had no gene match. CDR1 is SGHKS, CDR2 YYEKEE, per germline (reference sequence). CDR3 sequence (DNA): TGTGCCAGCAGCTCCCGGACAGGGGTGGAGCAGTACTTC. Encoded protein: CASSSRTGVEQYF.